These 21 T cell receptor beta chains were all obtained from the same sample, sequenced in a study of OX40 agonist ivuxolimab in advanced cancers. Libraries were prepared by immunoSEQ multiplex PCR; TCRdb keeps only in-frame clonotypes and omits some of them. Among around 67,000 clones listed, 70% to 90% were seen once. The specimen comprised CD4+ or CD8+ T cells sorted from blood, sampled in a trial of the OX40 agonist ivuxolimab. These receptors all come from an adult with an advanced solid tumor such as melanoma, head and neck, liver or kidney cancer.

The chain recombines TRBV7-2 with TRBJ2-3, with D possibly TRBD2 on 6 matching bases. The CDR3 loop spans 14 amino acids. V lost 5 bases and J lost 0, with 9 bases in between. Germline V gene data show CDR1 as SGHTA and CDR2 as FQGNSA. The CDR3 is CASSPGLSTDTQYF. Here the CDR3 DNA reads TGTGCCAGCAGCCCGGGACTTAGCACAGATACGCAGTATTTT.

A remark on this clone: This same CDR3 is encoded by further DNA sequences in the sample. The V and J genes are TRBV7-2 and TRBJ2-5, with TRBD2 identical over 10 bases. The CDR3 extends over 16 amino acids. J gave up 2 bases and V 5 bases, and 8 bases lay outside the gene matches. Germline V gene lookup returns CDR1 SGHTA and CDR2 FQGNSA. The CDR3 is CASSQQLAGGQETQYF. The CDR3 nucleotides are TGTGCCAGCAGCCAGCAATTAGCGGGAGGACAAGAGACCCAGTACTTC. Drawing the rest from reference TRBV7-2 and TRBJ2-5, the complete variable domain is GAGVSQSPSNKVTEKGKDVELRCDPISGHTALYWYRQSLGQGLEFLIYFQGNSAPDKSGLPSDRFSAERTGGSVSTLTIQRTQQEDSAVYLCASSQQLAGGQETQYFGPGTRLLVL.

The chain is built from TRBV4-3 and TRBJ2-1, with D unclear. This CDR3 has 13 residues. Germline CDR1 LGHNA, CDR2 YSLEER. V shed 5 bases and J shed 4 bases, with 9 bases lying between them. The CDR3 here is CASSLQRYNEQFF. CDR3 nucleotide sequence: TGCGCCAGCAGCTTGCAGAGATACAATGAGCAGTTCTTC.

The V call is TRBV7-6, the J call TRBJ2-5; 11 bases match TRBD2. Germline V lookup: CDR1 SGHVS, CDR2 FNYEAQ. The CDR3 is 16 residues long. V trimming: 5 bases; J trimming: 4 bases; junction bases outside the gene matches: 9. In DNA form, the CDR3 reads TGTGCCAGCAGCGATATTCTAGCGGGGGGAGGAGAGACCCAGTACTTC. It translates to CASSDILAGGGETQYF.

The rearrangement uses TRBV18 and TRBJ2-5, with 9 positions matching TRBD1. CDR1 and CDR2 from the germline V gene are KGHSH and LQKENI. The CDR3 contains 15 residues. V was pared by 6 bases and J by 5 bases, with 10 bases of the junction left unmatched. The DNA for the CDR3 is TGTGCCAGCTCTCGATCGACAGGGGGAGATGAGACCCAGTACTTC. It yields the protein CASSRSTGGDETQYF.

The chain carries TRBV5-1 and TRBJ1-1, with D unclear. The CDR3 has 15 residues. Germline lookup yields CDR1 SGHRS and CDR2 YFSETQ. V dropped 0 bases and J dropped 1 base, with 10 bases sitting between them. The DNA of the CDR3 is TGCGCCAGCAGCTTGGTGGCAGATGGGAACACTGAAGCTTTCTTT. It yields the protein CASSLVADGNTEAFF.

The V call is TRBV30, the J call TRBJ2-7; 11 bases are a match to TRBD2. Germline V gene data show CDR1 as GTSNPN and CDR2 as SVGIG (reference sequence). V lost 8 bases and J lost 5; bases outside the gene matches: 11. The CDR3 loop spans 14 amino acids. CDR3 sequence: CAQKKGGLADEQYF. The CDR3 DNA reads TGTGCCCAAAAAAAAGGGGGACTAGCGGACGAGCAGTACTTC.

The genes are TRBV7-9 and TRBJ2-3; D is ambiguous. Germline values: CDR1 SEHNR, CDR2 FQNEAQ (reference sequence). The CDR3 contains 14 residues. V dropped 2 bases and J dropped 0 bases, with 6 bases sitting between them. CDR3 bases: TGTGCCAGCAGCTTATCAGTGAGCACAGATACGCAGTATTTT. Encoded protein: CASSLSVSTDTQYF.

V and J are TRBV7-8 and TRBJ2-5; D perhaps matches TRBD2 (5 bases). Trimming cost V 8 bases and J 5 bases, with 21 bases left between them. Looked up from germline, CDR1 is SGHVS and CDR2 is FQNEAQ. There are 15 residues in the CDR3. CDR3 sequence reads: CASATIPRERETQYF. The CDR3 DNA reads TGTGCCAGCGCTACCATCCCAAGGGAGCGGGAGACCCAGTACTTC.

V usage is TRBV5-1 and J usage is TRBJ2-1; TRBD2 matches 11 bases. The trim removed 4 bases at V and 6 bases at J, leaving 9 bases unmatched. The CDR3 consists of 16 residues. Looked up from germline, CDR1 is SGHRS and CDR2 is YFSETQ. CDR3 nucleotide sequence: TGCGCCAGCAGCACTTTGACTAGCGGGAAATCCAATGAGCAGTTCTTC. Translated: CASSTLTSGKSNEQFF.

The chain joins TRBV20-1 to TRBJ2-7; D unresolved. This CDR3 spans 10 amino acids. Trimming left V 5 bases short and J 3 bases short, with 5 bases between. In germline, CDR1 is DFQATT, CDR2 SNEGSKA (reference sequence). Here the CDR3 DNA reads TGCAGTGCTGTCGACTACGAGCAGTACTTC. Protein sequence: CSAVDYEQYF.

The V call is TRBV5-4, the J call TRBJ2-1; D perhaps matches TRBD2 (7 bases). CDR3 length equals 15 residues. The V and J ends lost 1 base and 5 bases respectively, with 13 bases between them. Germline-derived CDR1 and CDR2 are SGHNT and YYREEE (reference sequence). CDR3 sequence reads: CASSLRGRADNEQFF. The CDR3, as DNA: TGTGCCAGCAGCTTGAGGGGGAGGGCCGACAATGAGCAGTTCTTC. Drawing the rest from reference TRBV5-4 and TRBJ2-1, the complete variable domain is ETGVTQSPTHLIKTRGQQVTLRCSSQSGHNTVSWYQQALGQGPQFIFQYYREEENGRGNFPPRFSGLQFPNYSSELNVNALELDDSALYLCASSLRGRADNEQFFGPGTRLTVL.

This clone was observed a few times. The CDR3 loop is CASSEELFLAGALTDTQYF. The DNA for the CDR3 is TGTGCCAGCAGTGAAGAGCTTTTTTTAGCGGGGGCTCTCACAGATACGCAGTATTTT. The gene calls are TRBV6-1 and TRBJ2-3; 9 nucleotides match TRBD2. Germline loops: CDR1 MNHNS, CDR2 SASEGT. This CDR3 is built from 19 residues. V shed 1 base, J shed 2 bases, and the junction held 13 bases outside the gene matches.

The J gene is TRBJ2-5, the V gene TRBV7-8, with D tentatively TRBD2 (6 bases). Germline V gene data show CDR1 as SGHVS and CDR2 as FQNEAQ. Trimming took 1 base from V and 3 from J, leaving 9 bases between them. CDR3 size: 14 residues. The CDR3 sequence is CASSLVWGEETQYF. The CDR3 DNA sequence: TGTGCCAGCAGCTTAGTATGGGGGGAAGAGACCCAGTACTTC.

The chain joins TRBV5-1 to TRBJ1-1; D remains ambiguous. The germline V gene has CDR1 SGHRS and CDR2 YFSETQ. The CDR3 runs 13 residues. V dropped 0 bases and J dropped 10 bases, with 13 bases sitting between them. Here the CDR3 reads CASSLESNSGAFF. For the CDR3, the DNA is TGCGCCAGCAGCTTGGAATCGAATTCGGGAGCTTTCTTT. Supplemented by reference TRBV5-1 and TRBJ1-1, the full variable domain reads KAGVTQTPRYLIKTRGQQVTLSCSPISGHRSVSWYQQTPGQGLQFLFEYFSETQRNKGNFPGRFSGRQFSNSRSEMNVSTLELGDSALYLCASSLESNSGAFFGQGTRLTVV.

In DNA form, the CDR3 reads TGTGCCATCAGTGAAGGGCAGCGAGCTGAAGCTTTCTTT. Its translation: CAISEGQRAEAFF. This chain uses TRBV10-3 with TRBJ1-1; D call uncertain. V shed 3 bases and J shed 6 bases, with 11 bases lying between them. CDR3 length: 13 residues. From germline, CDR1 is ENHRY and CDR2 SYGVKD.

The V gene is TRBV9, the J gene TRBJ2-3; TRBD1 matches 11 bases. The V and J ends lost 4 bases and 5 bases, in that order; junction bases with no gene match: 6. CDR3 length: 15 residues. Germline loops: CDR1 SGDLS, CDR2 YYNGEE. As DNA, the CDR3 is TGTGCCAGCAGCACCCGGACAGGGGGCAGAGATACGCAGTATTTT. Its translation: CASSTRTGGRDTQYF.

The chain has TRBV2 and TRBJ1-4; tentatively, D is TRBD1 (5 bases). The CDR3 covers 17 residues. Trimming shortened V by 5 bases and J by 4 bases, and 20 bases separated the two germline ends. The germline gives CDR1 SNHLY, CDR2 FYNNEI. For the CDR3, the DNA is TGTGCCAGCAGTCCTGGGAGACAGTATCGAAGTAATGAAAAACTGTTTTTT. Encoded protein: CASSPGRQYRSNEKLFF.

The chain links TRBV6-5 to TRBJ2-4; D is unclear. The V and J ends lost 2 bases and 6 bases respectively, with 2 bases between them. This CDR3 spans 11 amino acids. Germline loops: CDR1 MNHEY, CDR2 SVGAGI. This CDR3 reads CASSYGNIQYF. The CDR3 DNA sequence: TGTGCCAGCAGTTACGGAAACATTCAGTACTTC.

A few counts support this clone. Here the CDR3 reads CASNPSVNYGYTF. In DNA form, the CDR3 reads TGTGCCAGTAACCCATCCGTTAACTATGGCTACACCTTC. The chain joins TRBV19 to TRBJ1-2; D gene uncertain. Trimming took 7 bases from V and 1 from J, leaving 10 bases between them. Germline assignment: CDR1 LNHDA and CDR2 SQIVND (reference sequence). The CDR3 loop spans 13 amino acids.

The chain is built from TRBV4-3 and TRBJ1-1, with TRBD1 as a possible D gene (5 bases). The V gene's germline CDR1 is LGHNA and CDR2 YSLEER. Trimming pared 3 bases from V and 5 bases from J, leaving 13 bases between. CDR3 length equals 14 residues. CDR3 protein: CASSHLGVGTEAFF. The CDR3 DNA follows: TGCGCCAGCAGCCACTTGGGGGTAGGTACTGAAGCTTTCTTT.